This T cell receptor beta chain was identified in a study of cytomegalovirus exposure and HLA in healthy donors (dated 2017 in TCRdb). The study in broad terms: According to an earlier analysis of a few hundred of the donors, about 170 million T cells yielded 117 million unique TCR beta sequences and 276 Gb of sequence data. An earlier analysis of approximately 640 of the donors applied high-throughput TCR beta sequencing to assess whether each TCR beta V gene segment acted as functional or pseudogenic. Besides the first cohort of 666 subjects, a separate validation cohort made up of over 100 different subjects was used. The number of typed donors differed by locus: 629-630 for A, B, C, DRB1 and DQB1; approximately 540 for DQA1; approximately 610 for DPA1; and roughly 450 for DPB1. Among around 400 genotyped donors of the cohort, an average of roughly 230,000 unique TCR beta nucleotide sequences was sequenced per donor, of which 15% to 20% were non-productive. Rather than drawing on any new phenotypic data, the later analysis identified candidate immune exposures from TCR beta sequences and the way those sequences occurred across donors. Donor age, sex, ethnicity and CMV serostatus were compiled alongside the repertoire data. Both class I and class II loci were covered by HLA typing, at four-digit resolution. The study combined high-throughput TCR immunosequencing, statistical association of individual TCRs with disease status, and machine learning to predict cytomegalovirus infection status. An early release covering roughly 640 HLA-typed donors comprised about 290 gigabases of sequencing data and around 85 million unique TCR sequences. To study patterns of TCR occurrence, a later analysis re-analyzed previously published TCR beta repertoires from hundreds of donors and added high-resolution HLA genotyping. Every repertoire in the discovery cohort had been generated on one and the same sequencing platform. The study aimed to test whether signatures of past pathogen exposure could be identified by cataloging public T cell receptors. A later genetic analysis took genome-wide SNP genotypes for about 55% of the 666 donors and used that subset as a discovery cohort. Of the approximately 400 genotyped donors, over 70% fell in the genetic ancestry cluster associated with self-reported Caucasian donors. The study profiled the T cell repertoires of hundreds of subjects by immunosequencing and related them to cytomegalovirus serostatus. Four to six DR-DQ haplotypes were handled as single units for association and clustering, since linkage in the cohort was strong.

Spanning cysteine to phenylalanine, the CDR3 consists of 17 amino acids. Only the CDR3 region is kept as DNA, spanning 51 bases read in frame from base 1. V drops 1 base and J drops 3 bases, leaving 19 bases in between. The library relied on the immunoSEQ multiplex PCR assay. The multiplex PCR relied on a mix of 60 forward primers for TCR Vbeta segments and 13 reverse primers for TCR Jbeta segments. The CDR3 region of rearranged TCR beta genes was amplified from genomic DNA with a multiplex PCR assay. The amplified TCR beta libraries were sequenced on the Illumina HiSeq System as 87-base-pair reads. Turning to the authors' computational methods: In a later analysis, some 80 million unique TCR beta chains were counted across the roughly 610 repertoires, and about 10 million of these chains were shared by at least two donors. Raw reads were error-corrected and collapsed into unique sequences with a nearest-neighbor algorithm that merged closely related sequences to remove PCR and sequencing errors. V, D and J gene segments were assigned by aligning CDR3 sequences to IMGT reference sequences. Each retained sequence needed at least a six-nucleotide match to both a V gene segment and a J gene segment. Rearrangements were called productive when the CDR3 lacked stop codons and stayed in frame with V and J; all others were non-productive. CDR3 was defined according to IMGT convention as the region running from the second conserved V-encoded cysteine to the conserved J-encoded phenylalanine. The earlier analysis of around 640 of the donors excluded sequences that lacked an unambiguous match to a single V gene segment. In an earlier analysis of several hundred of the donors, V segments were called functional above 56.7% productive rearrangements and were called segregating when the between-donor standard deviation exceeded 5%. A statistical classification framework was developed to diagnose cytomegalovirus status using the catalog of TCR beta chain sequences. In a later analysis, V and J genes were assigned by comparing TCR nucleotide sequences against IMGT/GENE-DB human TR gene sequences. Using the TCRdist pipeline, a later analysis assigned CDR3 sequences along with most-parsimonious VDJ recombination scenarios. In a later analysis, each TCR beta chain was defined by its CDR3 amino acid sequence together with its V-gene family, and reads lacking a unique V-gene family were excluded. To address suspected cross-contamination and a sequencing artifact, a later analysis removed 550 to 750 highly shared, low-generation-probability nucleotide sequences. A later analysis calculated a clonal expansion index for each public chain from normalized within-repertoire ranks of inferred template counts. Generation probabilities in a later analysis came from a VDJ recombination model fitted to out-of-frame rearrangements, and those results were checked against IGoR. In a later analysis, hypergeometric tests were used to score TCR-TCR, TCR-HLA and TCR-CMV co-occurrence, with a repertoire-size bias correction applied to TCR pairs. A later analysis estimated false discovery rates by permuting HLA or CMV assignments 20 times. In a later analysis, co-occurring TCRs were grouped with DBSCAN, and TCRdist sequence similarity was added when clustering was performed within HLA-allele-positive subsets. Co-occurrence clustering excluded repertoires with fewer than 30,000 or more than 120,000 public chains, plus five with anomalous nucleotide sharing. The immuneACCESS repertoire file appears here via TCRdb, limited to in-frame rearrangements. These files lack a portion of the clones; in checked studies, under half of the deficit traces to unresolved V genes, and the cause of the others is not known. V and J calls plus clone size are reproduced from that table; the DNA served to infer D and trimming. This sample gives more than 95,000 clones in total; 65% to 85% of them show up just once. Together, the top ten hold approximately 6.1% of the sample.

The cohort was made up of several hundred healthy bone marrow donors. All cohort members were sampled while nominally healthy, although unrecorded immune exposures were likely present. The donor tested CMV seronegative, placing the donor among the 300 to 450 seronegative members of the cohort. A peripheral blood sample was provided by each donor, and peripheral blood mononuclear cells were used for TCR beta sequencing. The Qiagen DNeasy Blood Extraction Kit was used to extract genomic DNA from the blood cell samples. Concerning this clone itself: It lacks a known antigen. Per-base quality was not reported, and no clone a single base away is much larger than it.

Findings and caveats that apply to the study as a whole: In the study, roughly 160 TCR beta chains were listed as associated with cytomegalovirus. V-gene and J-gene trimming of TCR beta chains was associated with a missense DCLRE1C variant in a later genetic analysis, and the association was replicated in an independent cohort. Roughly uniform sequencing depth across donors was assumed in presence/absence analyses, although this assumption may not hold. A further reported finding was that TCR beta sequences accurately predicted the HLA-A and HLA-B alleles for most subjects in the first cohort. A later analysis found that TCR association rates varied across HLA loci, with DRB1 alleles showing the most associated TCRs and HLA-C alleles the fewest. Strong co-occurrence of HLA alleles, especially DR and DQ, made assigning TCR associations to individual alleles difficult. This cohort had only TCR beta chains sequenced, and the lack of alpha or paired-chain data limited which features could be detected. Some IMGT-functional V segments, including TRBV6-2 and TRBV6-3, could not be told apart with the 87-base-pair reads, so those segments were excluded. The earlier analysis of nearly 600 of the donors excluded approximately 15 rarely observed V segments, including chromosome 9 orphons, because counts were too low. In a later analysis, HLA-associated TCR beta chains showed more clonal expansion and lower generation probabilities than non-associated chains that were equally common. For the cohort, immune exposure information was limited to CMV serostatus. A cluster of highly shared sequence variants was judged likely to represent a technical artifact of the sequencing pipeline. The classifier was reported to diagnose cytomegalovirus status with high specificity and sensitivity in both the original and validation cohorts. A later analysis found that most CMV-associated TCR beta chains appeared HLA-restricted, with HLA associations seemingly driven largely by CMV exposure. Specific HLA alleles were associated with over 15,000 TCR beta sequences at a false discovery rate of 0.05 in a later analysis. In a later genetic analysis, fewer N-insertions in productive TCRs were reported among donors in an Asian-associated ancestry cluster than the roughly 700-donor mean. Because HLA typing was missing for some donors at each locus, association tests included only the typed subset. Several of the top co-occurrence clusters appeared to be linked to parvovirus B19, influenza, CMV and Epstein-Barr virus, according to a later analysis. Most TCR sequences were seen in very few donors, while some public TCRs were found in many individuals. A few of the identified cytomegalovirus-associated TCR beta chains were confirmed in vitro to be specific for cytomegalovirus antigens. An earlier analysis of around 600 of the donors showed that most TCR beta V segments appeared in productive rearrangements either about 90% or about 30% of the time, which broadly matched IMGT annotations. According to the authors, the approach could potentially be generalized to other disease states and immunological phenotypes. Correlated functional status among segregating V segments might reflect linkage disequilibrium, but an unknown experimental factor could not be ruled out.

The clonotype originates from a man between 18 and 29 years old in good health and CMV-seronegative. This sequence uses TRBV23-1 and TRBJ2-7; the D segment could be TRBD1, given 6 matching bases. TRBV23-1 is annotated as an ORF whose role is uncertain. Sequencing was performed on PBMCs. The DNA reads TGCGCCAGCAGTCAATTATGCTTTGTTGAGACAGGCTACGAGCAGTACTTC. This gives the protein CASSQLCFVETGYEQYF.